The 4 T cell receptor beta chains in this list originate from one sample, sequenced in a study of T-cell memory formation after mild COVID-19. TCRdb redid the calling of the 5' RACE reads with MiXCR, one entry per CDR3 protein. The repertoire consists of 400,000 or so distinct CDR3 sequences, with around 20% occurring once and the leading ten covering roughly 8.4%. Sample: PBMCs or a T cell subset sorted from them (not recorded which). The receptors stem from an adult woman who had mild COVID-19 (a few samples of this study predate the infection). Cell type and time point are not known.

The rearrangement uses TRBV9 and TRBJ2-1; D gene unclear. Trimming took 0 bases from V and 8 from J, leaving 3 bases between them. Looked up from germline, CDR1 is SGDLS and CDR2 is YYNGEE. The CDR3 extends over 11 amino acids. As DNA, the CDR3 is TGTGCCAGCAGCGTAGTTGATGAGCAGTTCTTC. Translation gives CASSVVDEQFF. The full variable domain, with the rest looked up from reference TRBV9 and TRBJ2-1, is DSGVTQTPKHLITATGQRVTLRCSPRSGDLSVYWYQQSLDQGLQFLIQYYNGEERAKGNILERFSAQQFPDLHSELNLSSLELGDSALYFCASSVVDEQFFGPGTRLTVL.

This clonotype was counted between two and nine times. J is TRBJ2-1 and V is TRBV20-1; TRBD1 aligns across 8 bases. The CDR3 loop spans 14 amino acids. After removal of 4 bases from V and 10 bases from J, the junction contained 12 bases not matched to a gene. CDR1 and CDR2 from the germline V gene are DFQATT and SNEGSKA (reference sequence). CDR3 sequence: CSATAGTGEREQFF. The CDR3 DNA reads TGCAGTGCTACCGCCGGGACAGGAGAGCGAGAGCAGTTCTTC.

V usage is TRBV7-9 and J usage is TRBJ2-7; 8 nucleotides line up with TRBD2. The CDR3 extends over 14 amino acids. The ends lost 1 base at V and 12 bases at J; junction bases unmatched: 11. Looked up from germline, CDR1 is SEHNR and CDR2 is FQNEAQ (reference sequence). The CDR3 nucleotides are TGTGCCAGCAGCTTAGGGGCGCGGGATAGCGGGGTGTACTTC. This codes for CASSLGARDSGVYF.

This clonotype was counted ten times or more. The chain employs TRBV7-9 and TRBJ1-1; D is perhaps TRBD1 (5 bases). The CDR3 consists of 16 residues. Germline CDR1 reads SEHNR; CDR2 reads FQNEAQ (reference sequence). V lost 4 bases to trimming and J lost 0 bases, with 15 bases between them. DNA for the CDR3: TGTGCCAGCAGCTCAACAAGAGGGGCGATGAACACTGAAGCTTTCTTT. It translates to CASSSTRGAMNTEAFF.